This is a list of T cell receptor beta chains from one sample in a study of blood T cell repertoires in COVID-19. Data came from immunoSEQ multiplex PCR; TCRdb stores just in-frame clones and leaves some out. The sample holds approximately 92,000 clones, approximately 90% seen once. The sequenced sample consisted of peripheral blood. The receptor source for this set is a woman aged 55-70 years with COVID-19, enrolled during active disease. CDR3s leave out the opening cysteine and the closing phenylalanine or tryptophan.

v_gene,j_gene,CDR3aa
TRBV10-3,TRBJ1-1,AAAPRGDTEAF
TRBV7-2,TRBJ2-1,ASRDRASGDNEQF
TRBV21-1,TRBJ2-7,ASSPGGTGSHEQY
TRBV7-2,TRBJ1-1,ASSPWSSGIEAF
TRBV6-2/TRBV6-3,TRBJ1-4,ASSNPGQGNEKLF
TRBV6-2/TRBV6-3,TRBJ2-2,ASSYPSSGGTGELF
TRBV7-3,TRBJ1-6,ASSATGVYNSPLH
TRBV28,TRBJ1-5,ASSSPGTGAIMGNQPQH
TRBV5-1,TRBJ2-2,ASNRRGFSSGELF
TRBV10-3,TRBJ2-5,AISESQWVRTQY
TRBV28,TRBJ1-5,ASSLGGSGQPQH
TRBV2,TRBJ1-3,ASSAQGLSGNTIY
TRBV3-1/TRBV3-2,TRBJ2-5,ASSQPALAGGRETQY
TRBV28,TRBJ1-4,ASSLDGYNEKLF
TRBV10-3,TRBJ2-3,AIRDFSRGSTDTQY
TRBV19,TRBJ1-3,ASSIPSTGHSGNTIY
TRBV6-6,TRBJ1-4,ATLARARDEKLF
TRBV27,TRBJ1-5,ASAPRALQPQH
TRBV21-1,TRBJ1-5,ASSTEPGTLNQPQH
TRBV14,TRBJ2-5,ASSRTRDLGTQY
TRBV7-6,TRBJ1-5,ASSLATGNQPQH
TRBV27,TRBJ1-5,ASSSAGGSYSNQPQH
TRBV4-2,TRBJ1-3,ASSSDRGSGNTIY
TRBV7-2,TRBJ2-7,ASSLRRSYEQY
TRBV19,TRBJ2-5,ASGFTGEGTQY
TRBV3-1/TRBV3-2,TRBJ1-1,ASSLPGGEAF
TRBV3-1/TRBV3-2,TRBJ1-2,ASSLSEIYGYT
TRBV18,TRBJ1-1,ASSPQTGRTEAF
TRBV9,TRBJ1-1,ASSAFSDTEAF
TRBV4-2,TRBJ1-6,ASSQDPGTQNSPLH
TRBV5-5,TRBJ2-2,ASSPRQGLGTGELF
TRBV6-1,TRBJ1-3,ASSEGITQGATDTIY
TRBV2,TRBJ1-5,ASSDRFQPQH
TRBV6-6,TRBJ1-2,ASSSDRALGYT
TRBV6-2/TRBV6-3,TRBJ2-1,ASSYSFGNEQF
TRBV2,TRBJ1-4,ASSDRGGEKLF
TRBV9,TRBJ1-1,ASNKGQLNTEAF
TRBV28,TRBJ1-5,ASRSGTISNQPQH
TRBV7-2,TRBJ2-7,ASSSGQLSYEQY
TRBV28,TRBJ1-2,ASSLDEGLTPGYT
TRBV7-2,TRBJ1-1,ASSRVLEREAF